Given below is one TCR beta chain in context. Germline V gene lookup returns CDR1 MNHEY and CDR2 SVGAGI. V shed 2 bases and J shed 0 bases, with 8 bases lying between them. CDR3 length equals 16 residues. The sample originates from a study of control samples from healthy donors and cancer patients. Libraries were prepared by immunoSEQ multiplex PCR; TCRdb keeps only in-frame clonotypes and omits some of them. The table records fewer than 130,000 clones, 85% to 90% of them present only once. This sequence originates from a woman aged 55 to 70 with lung cancer. V usage is TRBV6-5 and J usage is TRBJ2-6; possible D gene TRBD1, 6 bases. The material sequenced was PBMCs. This CDR3 is CASSYGGSSGANVLTF. CDR3 nucleotides: TGTGCCAGCAGTTACGGGGGCAGCTCTGGGGCCAACGTCCTGACTTTC.